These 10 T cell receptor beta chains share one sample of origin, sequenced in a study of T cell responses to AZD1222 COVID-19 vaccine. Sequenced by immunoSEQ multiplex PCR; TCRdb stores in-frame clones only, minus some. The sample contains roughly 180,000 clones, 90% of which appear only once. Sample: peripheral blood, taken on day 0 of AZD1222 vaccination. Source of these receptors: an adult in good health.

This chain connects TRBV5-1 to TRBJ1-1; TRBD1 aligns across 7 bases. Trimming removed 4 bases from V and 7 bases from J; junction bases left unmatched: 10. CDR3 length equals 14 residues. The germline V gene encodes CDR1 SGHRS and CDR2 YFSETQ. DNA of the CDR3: TGCGCCAGCAGCCAACTTCGACAGGGTGGTGAAGCTTTCTTT. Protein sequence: CASSQLRQGGEAFF.

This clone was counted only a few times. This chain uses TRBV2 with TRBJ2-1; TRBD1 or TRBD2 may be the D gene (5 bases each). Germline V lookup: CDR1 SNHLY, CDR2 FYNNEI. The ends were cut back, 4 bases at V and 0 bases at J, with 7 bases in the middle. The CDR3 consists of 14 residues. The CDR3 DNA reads TGTGCCAGCAGTGGAGGGGACTCCTACAATGAGCAGTTCTTC. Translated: CASSGGDSYNEQFF.

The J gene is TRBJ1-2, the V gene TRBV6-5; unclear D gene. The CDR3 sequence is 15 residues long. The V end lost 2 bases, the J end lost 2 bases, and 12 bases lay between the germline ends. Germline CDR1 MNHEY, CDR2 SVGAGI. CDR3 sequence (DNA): TGTGCCAGCAGTTACAGCGCAGGAGGGAACTATGGCTACACCTTC. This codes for CASSYSAGGNYGYTF.

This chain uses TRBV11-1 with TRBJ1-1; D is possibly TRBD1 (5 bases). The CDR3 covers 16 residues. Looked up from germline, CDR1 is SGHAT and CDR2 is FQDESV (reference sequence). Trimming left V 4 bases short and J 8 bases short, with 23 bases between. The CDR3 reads CASSYGTGRGPSEAFF. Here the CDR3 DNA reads TGTGCCAGCAGCTATGGTACAGGAAGAGGTCCCTCGGAAGCTTTCTTT.

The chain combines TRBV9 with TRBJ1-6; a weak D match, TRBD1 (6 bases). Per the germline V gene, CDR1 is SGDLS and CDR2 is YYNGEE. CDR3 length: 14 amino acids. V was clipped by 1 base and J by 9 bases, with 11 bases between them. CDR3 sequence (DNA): TGTGCCAGCAGCGTAAATAGAGGGGGTTCACCCCTCCACTTT. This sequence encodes CASSVNRGGSPLHF.

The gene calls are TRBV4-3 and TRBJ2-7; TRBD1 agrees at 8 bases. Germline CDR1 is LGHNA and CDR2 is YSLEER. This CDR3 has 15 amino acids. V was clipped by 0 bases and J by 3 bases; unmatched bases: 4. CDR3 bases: TGCGCCAGCAGCCAAGAGGGCAGGGGGCTCTACGAGCAGTACTTC. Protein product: CASSQEGRGLYEQYF.

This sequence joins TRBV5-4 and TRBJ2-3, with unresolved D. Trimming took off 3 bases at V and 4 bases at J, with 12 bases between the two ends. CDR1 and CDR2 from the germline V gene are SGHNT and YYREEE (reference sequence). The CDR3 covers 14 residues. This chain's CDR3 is CASSWAGLSDTQYF. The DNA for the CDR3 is TGTGCCAGCAGCTGGGCAGGTTTGTCAGATACGCAGTATTTT.

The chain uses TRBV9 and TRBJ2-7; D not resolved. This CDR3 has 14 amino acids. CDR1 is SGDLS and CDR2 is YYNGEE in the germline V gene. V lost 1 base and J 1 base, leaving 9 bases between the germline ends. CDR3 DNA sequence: TGTGCCAGCAGCGTATCCCCGGGTTCCTACGAGCAGTACTTC. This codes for CASSVSPGSYEQYF.

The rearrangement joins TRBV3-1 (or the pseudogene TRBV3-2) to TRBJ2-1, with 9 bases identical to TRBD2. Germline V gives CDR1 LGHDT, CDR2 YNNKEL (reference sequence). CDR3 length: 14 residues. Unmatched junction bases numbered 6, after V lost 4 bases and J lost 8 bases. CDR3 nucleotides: TGTGCCAGCAGCCCCTCCGGGACTAGCTATGAGCAGTTCTTC. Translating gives CASSPSGTSYEQFF.

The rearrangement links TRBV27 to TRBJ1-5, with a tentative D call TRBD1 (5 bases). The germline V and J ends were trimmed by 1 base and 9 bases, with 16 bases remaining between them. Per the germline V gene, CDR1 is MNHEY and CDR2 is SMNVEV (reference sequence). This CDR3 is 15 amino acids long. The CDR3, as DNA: TGTGCCAGCAGTTTATACGGGACGGAGGGACGGCCCCAGCATTTT. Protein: CASSLYGTEGRPQHF.